Sequencing of this T cell receptor (beta chain) was carried out in a study of T cell therapy after organ transplantation. Study at large: T cells were expanded roughly 2 weeks with 30 CMV class I/II epitopes. Two of the ten patients were classed as nonresponders.

Findings and limits, study-wide: Poor CD8+ T cell yield may explain few expansions in nonresponders.

Looked up from germline, CDR1 is SEHNR and CDR2 is FQNEAQ (reference sequence). The CDR3 has 16 residues. V gave up 8 bases and J gave up 5 bases; unmatched junction bases: 12. Comment on this clone: The antigen remains undetermined.

Generated by immunoSEQ multiplex PCR, the TCRdb table keeps only in-frame clones and is missing some. In the table there are 50,000 or so clones, approximately 94% of which are singletons. The V and J genes are TRBV7-9 and TRBJ2-2; 9 bases are a match to TRBD2. The material sequenced was CD8+ T cells from blood, taken before autologous CMV-specific T cell therapy. The TCR sequence derives from a human patient who had received a solid organ transplant and had CMV disease. The CDR3 protein is CASHLPAGGWTGELFF. For the CDR3, the DNA is TGTGCCAGCCACCTCCCGGCGGGAGGGTGGACCGGGGAGCTGTTTTTT. Combining the CDR3 with reference TRBV7-9 and TRBJ2-2 gives the whole variable domain DTGVSQNPRHKITKRGQNVTFRCDPISEHNRLYWYRQTLGQGPEFLTYFQNEAQLEKSRLLSDRFSAERPKGSFSTLEIQRTEQGDSAMYLCASHLPAGGWTGELFFGEGSRLTVL.